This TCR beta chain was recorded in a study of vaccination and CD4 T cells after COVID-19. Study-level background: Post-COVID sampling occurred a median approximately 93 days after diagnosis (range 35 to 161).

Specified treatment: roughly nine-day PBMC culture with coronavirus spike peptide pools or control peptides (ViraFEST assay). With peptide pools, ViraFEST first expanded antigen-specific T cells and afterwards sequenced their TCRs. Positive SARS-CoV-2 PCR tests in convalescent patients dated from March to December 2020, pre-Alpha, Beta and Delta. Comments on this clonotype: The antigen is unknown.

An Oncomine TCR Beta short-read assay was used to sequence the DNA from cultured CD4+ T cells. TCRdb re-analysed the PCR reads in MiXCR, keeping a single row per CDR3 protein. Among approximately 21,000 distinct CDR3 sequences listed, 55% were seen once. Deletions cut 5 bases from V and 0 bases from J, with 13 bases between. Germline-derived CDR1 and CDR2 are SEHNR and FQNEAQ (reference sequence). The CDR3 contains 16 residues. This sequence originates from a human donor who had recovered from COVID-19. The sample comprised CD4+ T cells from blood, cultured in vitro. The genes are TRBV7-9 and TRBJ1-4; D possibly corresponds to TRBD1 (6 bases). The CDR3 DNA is TGTGCCAGCAGCCGCACCAACAGGGCAACTAATGAAAAACTGTTTTTT. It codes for CASSRTNRATNEKLFF. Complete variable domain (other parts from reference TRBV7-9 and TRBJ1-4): DTGVSQNPRHKITKRGQNVTFRCDPISEHNRLYWYRQTLGQGPEFLTYFQNEAQLEKSRLLSDRFSAERPKGSFSTLEIQRTEQGDSAMYLCASSRTNRATNEKLFFGSGTQLSVL.